A single sample is the source of the 14 T cell receptor beta chains below, sequenced in a study of tumor-infiltrating lymphocytes in primary liver carcinoma. The blood RNA (from unsorted whole blood) was obtained, and germline DNA was also extracted. Total RNA amounting to roughly 450 ng was the source from which TCR beta cDNA was made with a constant-region primer. Investigators got TCR beta libraries out of three nested multiplex PCR rounds, done with slightly modified ARM-PCR. With TRBV1-TRBV30 forward primers and a C-beta reverse primer, the first two PCR rounds were run for approximately 10 cycles each. A single record per CDR3 protein comes from TCRdb applying MiXCR to the multiplex PCR reads. Of 330,000 or so distinct CDR3 sequences in the sample, around three fifths were seen once. The source material was peripheral blood. The receptors shown here come from a man in his forties with primary liver carcinoma and hepatitis B virus infection.

The gene calls are TRBV29-1 and TRBJ2-5, with 9 bases that match TRBD1. This CDR3 is built from 13 residues. J was trimmed by 5 bases and V by 7 bases; bases with no gene match: 8. Germline loops: CDR1 SQVTM, CDR2 ANQGSEA. Here the CDR3 DNA reads TGCAGCGAGCAAACAGGGGGCTCGGAGACCCAGTACTTC. Translated: CSEQTGGSETQYF.

The chain carries TRBV28 and TRBJ2-3, with TRBD2 matching over 7 bases. Germline CDR1 MDHEN, CDR2 SYDVKM. This CDR3 has 15 residues. J gave up 2 bases and V 6 bases, and 8 bases lay outside the gene matches. CDR3 amino acids: CASSHLAEVTDTQYF. In nucleotides, the CDR3 is TGTGCCAGCAGCCACCTAGCGGAGGTCACAGATACGCAGTATTTT.

About this clonotype itself: A much larger clone differs from this one at a single base, so this may be a read error. This chain links TRBV29-1 with TRBJ2-1, with 7 bases fitting TRBD2. Germline values: CDR1 SQVTM, CDR2 ANQGSEA. J lost 6 bases, V lost 7 bases, and 9 bases had no gene match. The CDR3 is made up of 13 amino acids. CDR3: CSGGLVGGNEQFF. The CDR3 coding sequence is TGCAGCGGCGGACTAGTGGGAGGCAATGAGCAGTTCTTC.

This sequence joins TRBV6-5 and TRBJ1-2, with 7 bases aligning to TRBD1. V shed 4 bases and J 10 bases; nucleotides not matched to a gene: 12. Germline V CDR1 and CDR2: MNHEY, SVGAGI. The CDR3 has 14 residues. In DNA form, the CDR3 reads TGTGCCAGCAGTTGGGAGGAGACAGGGAGGGACTACACCTTC. Translation: CASSWEETGRDYTF.

CDR3 loop: CASSPDRRQPQHF. The DNA for the CDR3 is TGCGCCAGCAGCCCAGATCGCCGGCAGCCCCAGCATTTT. V gene TRBV4-1 combines with J gene TRBJ1-5; D is unclear. Trimming took 4 bases from V and 7 from J, leaving 11 bases between them. CDR3 length: 13 amino acids. Germline CDR1 and CDR2: MGHRA and YSYEKL.

About this clonotype: A read error is possible here, since a much larger clone lies one base away. The V call is TRBV11-2, the J call TRBJ1-3, with D hard to call. The germline V and J ends were trimmed by 11 bases and 1 base, with 12 bases remaining between them. There are 13 residues in the CDR3. In germline, CDR1 is SGHAT, CDR2 FQNNGV. This CDR3 is CAGILESGNTIYF. The CDR3 bases are TGTGCCGGCATCTTAGAGTCTGGAAACACCATATATTTT.

This clonotype came up once. This clone may be a read error of a much larger clone one base away. The rearrangement joins TRBV6-6 to TRBJ2-1, with 7 bases matching TRBD2. CDR1 is MNHNY and CDR2 is SVGAGI in the germline V gene (reference sequence). The CDR3 sequence is 15 residues long. J was trimmed by 9 bases and V by 5 bases; bases with no gene match: 13. The CDR3 sequence is CASSPLRTREGEQFF. CDR3 DNA: TGTGCCAGCAGTCCTCTCCGGACAAGGGAGGGTGAGCAGTTCTTC.

CDR3 bases: TGTGCCAGCAGCGGATATGGGTGGGGGAACGACACTGAAGCTTTCTTT. Translating gives CASSGYGWGNDTEAFF. The chain links TRBV5-8 to TRBJ1-1, with D possibly TRBD1 on 5 matching bases. Between the trimmed V and J ends, which lost 4 bases and 3 bases, there was a span of 19 bases. Germline V gene lookup returns CDR1 SGHTS and CDR2 YDEGEE. CDR3 size: 16 residues.

Comments on this clonotype: The junction departs from germline at one end; a sequencing error may be responsible. V usage is TRBV11-2 and J usage is TRBJ1-1, with D possibly being TRBD1 (6 bases). Looked up from germline, CDR1 is SGHAT and CDR2 is FQNNGV. The CDR3 length is 17 residues. CDR3 protein: CANSPSGQGRVNTEAFF. CDR3 coding DNA: TGTGCCAACAGCCCTTCGGGGCAGGGGAGGGTGAACACTGAAGCTTTCTTT.

A word on this clonotype: Given the absence of the conserved phenylalanine or tryptophan at the CDR3 end, a read error is likely. The chain joins TRBV11-2 to TRBJ2-2; a weak D match, TRBD2 (5 bases). This CDR3 has 14 residues. CDR1 and CDR2 from the germline V gene are SGHAT and FQNNGV. V gave up 5 bases and J gave up 6 bases, with 13 bases separating them. Written as DNA, the CDR3 is TGTGCCAGCAGCGGGCTAGCAGGAGCCGGGGAGCTGTTTTCT. Its protein product is CASSGLAGAGELFS.

The chain has TRBV6-2 or TRBV6-3 and TRBJ2-5; TRBD1 might be the D (6 bases). Trimming took off 10 bases at V and 7 bases at J, with 25 bases between the two ends. CDR1 and CDR2 from the germline V gene are MNHEY and SVGEGT. This CDR3 has 15 residues. The CDR3 sequence: CATMQSSDRSGTQYF. CDR3 nucleotide sequence: TGTGCCACCATGCAATCTTCCGACAGGTCCGGGACCCAGTACTTC.

This clonotype was recorded many times. This chain uses TRBV6-5 with TRBJ2-3; no clear D gene. V shed 2 bases and J shed 2 bases, with 11 bases lying between them. The CDR3 runs 15 residues. CDR1 and CDR2 from the germline V gene are MNHEY and SVGAGI. The CDR3 DNA reads TGTGCCAGCAGTTACGGGGTGGGGATCACAGATACGCAGTATTTT. Translating it yields CASSYGVGITDTQYF.

The rearrangement links TRBV6-5 to TRBJ2-3; a possible D gene is TRBD1 (6 bases). This CDR3 comprises 15 residues. Trimming left V 7 bases short and J 1 base short, with 15 bases between. The germline CDR1 and CDR2 sequences are MNHEY and SVGAGI. CDR3 sequence: CASTNPTGRTDTQYF. CDR3 DNA sequence: TGTGCCAGCACCAACCCGACAGGACGCACAGATACGCAGTATTTT.

Remarks on this clonotype: A single base separates this from a much larger clone, so it may be a read error. The V and J genes are TRBV6-6 and TRBJ2-1; 9 bases line up with TRBD2. The CDR3 sequence is 16 residues long. Germline values: CDR1 MNHNY, CDR2 SVGAGI (reference sequence). CDR3 DNA: TGTGCCAGCAGTGACGGGGGGACTAGCTTTGGTAATGGGCAGTTCTTC. It encodes CASSDGGTSFGNGQFF.